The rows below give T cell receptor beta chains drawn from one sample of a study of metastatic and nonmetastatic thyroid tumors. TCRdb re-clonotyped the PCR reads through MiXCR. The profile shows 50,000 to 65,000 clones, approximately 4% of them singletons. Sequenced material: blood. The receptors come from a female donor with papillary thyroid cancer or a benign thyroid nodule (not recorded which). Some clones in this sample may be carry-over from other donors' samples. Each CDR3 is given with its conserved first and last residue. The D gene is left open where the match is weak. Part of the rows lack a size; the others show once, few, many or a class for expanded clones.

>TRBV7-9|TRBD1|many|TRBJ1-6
TGTGCCAGCAGTTTAGACAGGGTAGGAAATTCACCCCTCCACTTT
CASSLDRVGNSPLHF
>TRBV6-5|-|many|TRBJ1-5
TGTGCCAGCAGTTACTCGAGCCCAGGGTATCAGCCCCAGCATTTT
CASSYSSPGYQPQHF
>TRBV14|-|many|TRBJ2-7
TGTGCCAGCAGCCCGGCGCGCCCGTACGAGCAGTACTTC
CASSPARPYEQYF
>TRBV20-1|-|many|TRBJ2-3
TGCAGTGCTAGGGGCGGGACCACAGATACGCAGTATTTT
CSARGGTTDTQYF
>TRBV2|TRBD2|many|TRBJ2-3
TGTGCCAGCAGTGACCTAGCGGGGAGCACAGATACGCAGTATTTT
CASSDLAGSTDTQYF
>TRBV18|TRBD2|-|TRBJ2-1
TGTGCCAGCTCCCGAACCTCTAGCGGGACCTACAATGAGCAGTTCTTC
CASSRTSSGTYNEQFF
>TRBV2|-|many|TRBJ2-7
TGTGCCAGCAGGGAGAGCACCGGGACGGCCACCTACGAGCAGTACTTC
CASRESTGTATYEQYF
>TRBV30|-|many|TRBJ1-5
TGTGCCTGGAGTAGTCGGGATAGGGGGATACGGCCCCAGCATTTT
CAWSSRDRGIRPQHF
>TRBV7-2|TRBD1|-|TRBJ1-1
TGTGCCAGCAGCCAAGAAGACAGGGTTTCCGCTTTCTTT
CASSQEDRVSAFF
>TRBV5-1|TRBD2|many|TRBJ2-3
TGCGCCAGCAGCCTCGGGACTATCACAGATACGCAGTATTTT
CASSLGTITDTQYF